This T cell receptor beta chain was captured in a study of shared clonotypes between healthy human individuals. This CDR3 spans 14 amino acids. V shed 6 bases and J 6 bases; nucleotides not matched to a gene: 6. Germline CDR1 is KGHSH and CDR2 is LQKENI. The data were produced by immunoSEQ multiplex PCR, yet TCRdb's version contains in-frame clones alone and is incomplete. The table lists over 700,000 clones, roughly 72% of them singletons, with around 1.8% in the top ten. Input material: memory CD4+ T cells sorted from blood. As to subset: CD45RA-negative fraction. This clonotype originated in a woman aged 30 to 39 in good health. The chain is built from TRBV18 and TRBJ1-5; the match to TRBD1 covers 9 bases. CDR3 DNA: TGTGCCAGCTCGCCTACAGGGGGCGGTCAGCCCCAGCATTTT. Translated, it gives CASSPTGGGQPQHF.